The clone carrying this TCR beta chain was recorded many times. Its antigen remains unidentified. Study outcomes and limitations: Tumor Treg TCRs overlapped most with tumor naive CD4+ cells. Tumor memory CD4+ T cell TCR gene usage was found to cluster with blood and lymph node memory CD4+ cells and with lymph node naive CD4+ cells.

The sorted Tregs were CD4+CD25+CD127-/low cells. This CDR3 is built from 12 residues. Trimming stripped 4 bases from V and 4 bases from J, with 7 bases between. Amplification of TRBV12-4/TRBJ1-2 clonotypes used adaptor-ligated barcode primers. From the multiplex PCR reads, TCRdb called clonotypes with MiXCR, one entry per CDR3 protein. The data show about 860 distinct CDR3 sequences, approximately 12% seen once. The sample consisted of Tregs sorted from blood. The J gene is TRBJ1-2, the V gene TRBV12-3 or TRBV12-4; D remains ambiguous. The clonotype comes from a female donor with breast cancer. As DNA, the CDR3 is TGTGCCAGCAGTTCAGGTGGCTATGGCTACACCTTC. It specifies CASSSGGYGYTF.